This T cell receptor beta chain comes out of a study of STAT3 mutations in large granular lymphocyte leukemia. The CDR3 consists of 16 residues. Trimming left V 2 bases short and J 4 bases short, with 17 bases between. Germline assignment: CDR1 GTSNPN and CDR2 SVGIG (reference sequence). Study conclusions and caveats: At least one immunodominant TCR beta clonotype appeared in every T-cell large granular lymphocyte leukemia patient.

Concerning this clone itself: What it binds is unknown.

Measured with immunoSEQ multiplex PCR; TCRdb has only the in-frame clones, and not every one. The table includes 4,500 to 7,000 clones, just under 95% detected once. The chain couples TRBV30 to TRBJ2-2; no clear D. The sequencing sample was made of peripheral blood mononuclear cells. This clonotype was obtained from a man aged 55 to 69 with T-cell large granular lymphocyte leukemia. Some clones in this sample may be carry-over from other donors' samples. CDR3 nucleotides: TGTGCCTGGAGTCCCTTAGTGCTTCTTTTCACCGGGGAGCTGTTTTTT. Protein: CAWSPLVLLFTGELFF. The variable domain in full, completed from reference TRBV30 and TRBJ2-2, reads SQTIHQWPATLVQPVGSPLSLECTVEGTSNPNLYWYRQAAGRGLQLLFYSVGIGQISSEVPQNLSASRPQDRQFILSSKKLLLSDSGFYLCAWSPLVLLFTGELFFGEGSRLTVL.